This T cell receptor (beta chain) derives from a study of control samples from healthy donors and cancer patients. CDR1 and CDR2 (germline): LNHDA, SQIVND (reference sequence). The CDR3 is made up of 15 amino acids. V was shortened by 9 bases and J by 7 bases, with 22 bases between the two germline ends. Assay used: immunoSEQ multiplex PCR; TCRdb lists only in-frame clones, some missing. The sample lists 100,000 to 110,000 clones, over 75% occurring once. This receptor was identified in a woman aged 50 to 65 in good health. Sequenced: blood. This rearrangement joins TRBV19 to TRBJ1-5; D is perhaps TRBD1 (6 bases). The CDR3 here is CASQRVAGGHQPQHF. DNA for the CDR3: TGTGCCAGCCAGAGGGTGGCTGGGGGGCACCAGCCCCAGCATTTT.